This is a list of T cell receptor beta chains from one sample in a study of human T cells and chemical hapten exposure. MiXCR, applied by TCRdb to the RACE reads, yields one record per CDR3 protein. The sample carries about 41,000 distinct CDR3 sequences, 3% to 4% recorded once. The specimen comprised whole blood, sampled in connection with sensitization to the hapten diphenylcyclopropenone (DPC). These receptors all come from a man in his fifties with alopecia areata. Some clones in this sample may be carry-over from other donors' samples. Both conserved end residues are part of each CDR3. The D gene is left open where the match is weak. Clone size appears in some rows only: once, few, many, or a class for an expanded clone.

V	size	D	J	DNA	CDR3
TRBV20-1	-	-	TRBJ2-5	TGCAGTGCTAGAGTAGACAGGGAGACCCAGTACTTC	CSARVDRETQYF
TRBV12-3/TRBV12-4	-	TRBD1	TRBJ2-3	TGTGCCAGCAGGGGACAGGGGAGGCTAAGCCGGGAGTCCCACACAGATACGCAGTATTTT	CASRGQGRLSRESHTDTQYF
TRBV20-1	many	TRBD1	TRBJ1-5	TGCAGTGCTAGGACAGGGTTCGACAATCAGCCCCAGCATTTT	CSARTGFDNQPQHF
TRBV6-1	many	-	TRBJ2-2	TGTGCCAGCAGTGAAGTAGGGAACGCGAACACCGGGGAGCTGTTTTTT	CASSEVGNANTGELFF
TRBV29-1	many	-	TRBJ2-3	TGCAGCGTTGGTGGGAGGTCGTTTGATACGCAGTATTTT	CSVGGRSFDTQYF
TRBV28	many	TRBD1	TRBJ2-5	TGTGCCAGCAGTTCCCGACAGGGTACCCAAGAGACCCAGTACTTC	CASSSRQGTQETQYF
TRBV6-6	many	TRBD2	TRBJ2-3	TGTGCCAGCAGCTACCTAGCGGGGGTCACAGATACGCAGTATTTT	CASSYLAGVTDTQYF
TRBV10-1	many	-	TRBJ2-3	TGCGCCAGCAGCGTCAACAGGGCAGATACGCAGTATTTT	CASSVNRADTQYF
TRBV3-1	-	-	TRBJ2-3	TGTGCCAGCAGCCAAGAAAGGACAGATACGCAGTATTTT	CASSQERTDTQYF
TRBV24-1	many	TRBD1	TRBJ2-5	TGTGCCACCAGTTCTTTTGTAGGGGGCAGAGAGACCCAGTACTTC	CATSSFVGGRETQYF
TRBV6-1	few	-	TRBJ1-3	TGTGCCAGCAGTGAAGACCCAGCAGCCACCATATATTTT	CASSEDPAATIYF
TRBV28	many	-	TRBJ1-1	TGTGCCAGCAGTCTCCCGACCGAAGCTTTCTTT	CASSLPTEAFF
TRBV18	many	-	TRBJ1-1	TGTGCCAGCTCACCCGAGGGGAACACTGAAGCTTTCTTT	CASSPEGNTEAFF
TRBV7-2	many	TRBD2	TRBJ2-7	TGTGCCAGCAGCTTCGGACTAGCGGAAACCTACGAGCAGTACTTC	CASSFGLAETYEQYF
TRBV2	few	-	TRBJ1-6	TGTGCCAGCAGTCAGGGGCGTCAGTCACCCCTCCACTTT	CASSQGRQSPLHF
TRBV5-1	many	TRBD2	TRBJ2-3	TGCGCCAGCAGCTCGGGACTAGCGGGCACAGATACGCAGTATTTT	CASSSGLAGTDTQYF
TRBV7-6	many	TRBD1	TRBJ2-6	TGTGCCAGCAGTTCCAGGGGGCTAGGGGCCAACGTCCTGACTTTC	CASSSRGLGANVLTF
TRBV7-9	many	TRBD1	TRBJ1-6	TGTGCCAGCAGCAGTAACCGGGACAGGGTTTCACCCCTCCACTTT	CASSSNRDRVSPLHF
TRBV10-3	many	-	TRBJ2-2	TGTGCCATCAGTGAGTTCGGGAGCCCCACCGGGGAGCTGTTTTTT	CAISEFGSPTGELFF
TRBV13	few	-	TRBJ2-7	TGTGCCAGCAGCTTATACCGACAGGCCTACTACGAGCAGTACTTC	CASSLYRQAYYEQYF
TRBV5-1	many	-	TRBJ2-7	TGCGCCAGCAGCCCGCCCCAGGGGGGGGACGGGCGCTACGAGCAGTACTTC	CASSPPQGGDGRYEQYF
TRBV20-1	many	-	TRBJ2-5	TGCAGTGCCAAGCCTCTTGGTCGGGGCCAAGAGACCCAGTACTTC	CSAKPLGRGQETQYF
TRBV5-4	few	-	TRBJ2-1	TGTGCCAGCAGCTTGGTTCAGGGCCAATACAATGAGCAGTTCTTC	CASSLVQGQYNEQFF